Described below is a single T cell receptor (beta chain) sequence and its context. Compared with germline, one end of the junction differs, possibly owing to a read error. Data came from immunoSEQ multiplex PCR; TCRdb stores just in-frame clones and leaves some out. The sample lists under 200,000 clones, roughly 92% occurring once. Germline loops: CDR1 LNHDA, CDR2 SQIVND (reference sequence). The length of the CDR3 is 13 residues. The data belong to a study of T cell responses to AZD1222 COVID-19 vaccine. This material consisted of peripheral blood, taken on day 0 of AZD1222 vaccination. The sequence was collected from an adult in good health. This chain uses TRBV19 with TRBJ1-1; D is undetermined. CDR3: CASSISGNSEAFF. The CDR3 DNA reads as TGTGCCAGTAGTATTTCAGGTAACAGTGAAGCTTTCTTT.